This entry is about one TCR beta chain. Sequencing was performed with immunoSEQ multiplex PCR; in TCRdb, only in-frame clones are kept and a portion is missing. This sample has tens of thousands of clones, with 94% found just once. The source of the sample is a study of technical replicates of blood from several donors. The CDR3 has 17 residues. CDR1 is ENHRY, CDR2 SYGVKD, per germline. Trimming took 0 bases from V and 0 from J; bases not matched to a gene: 7. The sample comprised T cells isolated from PBMCs. The genes are TRBV10-3 and TRBJ2-7, with 8 nucleotides matching TRBD2. This receptor was obtained from a human donor in good health. The CDR3 sequence: CAISESLAGPASYEQYF. CDR3 in DNA: TGTGCCATCAGTGAGTCCTTAGCGGGGCCTGCCTCCTACGAGCAGTACTTC.